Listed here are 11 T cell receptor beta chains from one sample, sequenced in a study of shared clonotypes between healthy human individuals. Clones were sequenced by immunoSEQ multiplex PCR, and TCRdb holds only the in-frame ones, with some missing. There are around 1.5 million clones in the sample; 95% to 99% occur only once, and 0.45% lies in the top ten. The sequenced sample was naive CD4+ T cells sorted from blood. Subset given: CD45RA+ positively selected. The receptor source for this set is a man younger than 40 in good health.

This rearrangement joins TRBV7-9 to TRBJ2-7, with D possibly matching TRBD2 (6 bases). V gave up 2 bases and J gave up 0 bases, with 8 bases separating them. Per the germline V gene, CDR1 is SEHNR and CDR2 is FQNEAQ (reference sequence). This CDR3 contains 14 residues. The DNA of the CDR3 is TGTGCCAGCAGCTTAACGGGAGCCTCCTACGAGCAGTACTTC. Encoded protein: CASSLTGASYEQYF. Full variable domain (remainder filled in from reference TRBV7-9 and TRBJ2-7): DTGVSQNPRHKITKRGQNVTFRCDPISEHNRLYWYRQTLGQGPEFLTYFQNEAQLEKSRLLSDRFSAERPKGSFSTLEIQRTEQGDSAMYLCASSLTGASYEQYFGPGTRLTVT.

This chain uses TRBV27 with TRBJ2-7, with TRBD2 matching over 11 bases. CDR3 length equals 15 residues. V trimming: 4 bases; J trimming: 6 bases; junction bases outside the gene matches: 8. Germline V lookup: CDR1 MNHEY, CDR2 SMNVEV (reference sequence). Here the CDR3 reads CASSSLGSGRGEQYF. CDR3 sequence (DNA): TGTGCCAGCAGTTCCCTGGGTAGCGGGAGGGGCGAGCAGTACTTC.

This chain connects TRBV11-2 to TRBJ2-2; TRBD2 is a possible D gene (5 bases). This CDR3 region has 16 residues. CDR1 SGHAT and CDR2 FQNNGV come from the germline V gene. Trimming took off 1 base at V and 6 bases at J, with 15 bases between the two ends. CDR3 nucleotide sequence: TGTGCCAGCAGCTTAGCCGCTACTAGTATCTCCGGGGAGCTGTTTTTT. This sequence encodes CASSLAATSISGELFF.

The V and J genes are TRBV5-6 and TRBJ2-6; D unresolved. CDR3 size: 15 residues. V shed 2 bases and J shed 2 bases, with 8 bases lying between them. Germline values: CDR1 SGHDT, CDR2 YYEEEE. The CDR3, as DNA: TGTGCCAGCAGCTTCGTGAGGACTGGGGCCAACGTCCTGACTTTC. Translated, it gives CASSFVRTGANVLTF.

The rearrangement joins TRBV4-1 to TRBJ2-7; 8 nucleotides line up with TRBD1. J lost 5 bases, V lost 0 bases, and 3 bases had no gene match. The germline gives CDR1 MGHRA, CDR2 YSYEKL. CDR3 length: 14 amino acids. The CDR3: CASSQEQGDHEQYF. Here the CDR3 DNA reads TGCGCCAGCAGCCAAGAACAGGGGGACCACGAGCAGTACTTC.

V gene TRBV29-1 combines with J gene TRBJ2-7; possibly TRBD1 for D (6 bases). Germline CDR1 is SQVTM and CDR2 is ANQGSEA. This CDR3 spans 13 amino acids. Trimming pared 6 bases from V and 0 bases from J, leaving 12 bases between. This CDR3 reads CSVAGQSSYEQYF. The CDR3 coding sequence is TGCAGCGTGGCCGGACAGAGCTCCTACGAGCAGTACTTC.

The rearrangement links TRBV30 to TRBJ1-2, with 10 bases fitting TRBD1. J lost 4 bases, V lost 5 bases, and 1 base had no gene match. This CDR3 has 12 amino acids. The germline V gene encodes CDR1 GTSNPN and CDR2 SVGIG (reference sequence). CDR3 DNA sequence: TGTGCCTGGGGGACAGGGGTCTATGGCTACACCTTC. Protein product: CAWGTGVYGYTF.

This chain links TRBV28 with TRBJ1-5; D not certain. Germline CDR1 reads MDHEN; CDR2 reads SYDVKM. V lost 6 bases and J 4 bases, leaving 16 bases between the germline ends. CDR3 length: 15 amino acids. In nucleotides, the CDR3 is TGTGCCAGCAGCTCCCTCCAAAGGTTGAATCAGCCCCAGCATTTT. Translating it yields CASSSLQRLNQPQHF.

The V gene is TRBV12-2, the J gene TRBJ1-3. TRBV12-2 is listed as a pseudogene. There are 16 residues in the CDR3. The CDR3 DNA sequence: TGTGCAAGTCGCTTAGCGGTCCGGGAGCCTGGAAACACCATATATTTT. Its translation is CASRLAVREPGNTIYF.

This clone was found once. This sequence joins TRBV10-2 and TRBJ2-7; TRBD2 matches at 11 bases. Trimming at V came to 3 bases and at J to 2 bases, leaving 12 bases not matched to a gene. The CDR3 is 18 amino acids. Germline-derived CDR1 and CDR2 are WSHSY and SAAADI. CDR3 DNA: TGCGCCAGCAGTGAACGTAAACCGGGACTAGCGGAAGCCTACGAGCAGTACTTC. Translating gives CASSERKPGLAEAYEQYF.

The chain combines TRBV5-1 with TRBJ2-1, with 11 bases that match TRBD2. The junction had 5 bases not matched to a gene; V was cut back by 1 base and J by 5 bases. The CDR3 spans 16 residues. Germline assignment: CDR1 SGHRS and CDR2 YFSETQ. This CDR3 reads CASSLPKLAGDNEQFF. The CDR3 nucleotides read TGCGCCAGCAGCTTGCCCAAACTAGCGGGAGACAATGAGCAGTTCTTC.